These T cell receptor beta chains were read from a single sample in a study of regulatory T cells in long-lasting Graves disease. TCRdb fed the multiplex PCR reads into MiXCR, producing one record per CDR3 protein. In the table there are under 450,000 distinct CDR3 sequences, 15% to 20% of which are singletons. The data also belong to a second study, concerning T cells in Graves' hyperthyroidism and ophthalmopathy.

This specimen was peripheral blood mononuclear cells (PBMCs), taken at new diagnosis, from a patient treated with antithyroid drugs. These receptors originate from a woman under 30 with Graves disease. CDR3s include the opening cysteine and the closing phenylalanine or tryptophan. The D gene is left open where the match is weak. Size is omitted from some rows. Given values are once, few, many or a class for expanded clones.

TRBV7-2,NA,13,many,TRBJ2-1,CASRPTGFNEQFF,TGTGCCAGCAGGCCCACAGGGTTCAATGAGCAGTTCTTC
TRBV13,NA,13,few,TRBJ2-5,CASSLWTVGTQYF,TGTGCCAGCAGCTTATGGACAGTGGGGACCCAGTACTTC
TRBV10-2,TRBD2,14,few,TRBJ2-7,CASRDLSGGYEQYF,TGCGCCAGCAGAGACCTTAGCGGGGGTTACGAGCAGTACTTC
TRBV7-8,NA,16,few,TRBJ2-3,CASSAGPAQGTDTQYF,TGTGCCAGCAGCGCAGGGCCAGCGCAGGGCACAGATACGCAGTATTTT
TRBV29-1,TRBD1,13,many,TRBJ1-1,CSVLTGVHTEAFF,TGCAGCGTTCTCACAGGGGTGCACACTGAAGCTTTCTTT
TRBV5-6,TRBD2,15,many,TRBJ2-4,CASSRRLTSRNIQYF,TGTGCCAGCAGCCGTAGATTGACTAGCAGGAACATTCAGTACTTC
TRBV15,NA,14,many,TRBJ2-6,CATSSHRGANVLTF,TGTGCCACCAGCAGCCACCGTGGGGCCAACGTCCTGACTTTC
TRBV2,NA,15,once,TRBJ1-5,CASSDTPGGNQPQHF,TGTGCCAGCAGTGACACCCCCGGGGGAAATCAGCCCCAGCATTTT
TRBV10-1,NA,15,few,TRBJ1-1,CASSEGQGWGTEAFF,TGCGCCAGCAGTGAGGGGCAGGGATGGGGGACTGAAGCTTTCTTT
TRBV5-1,TRBD1,16,many,TRBJ2-2,CASSSPGTGITGELFF,TGCGCCAGCAGCTCACCAGGGACAGGGATCACCGGGGAGCTGTTTTTT
TRBV19,NA,12,few,TRBJ2-1,CASSIDLGSWFF,TGTGCCAGTAGTATAGATCTGGGGTCCTGGTTCTTC
TRBV12-3/TRBV12-4,NA,12,many,TRBJ1-1,CASQRSHTEAFF,TGTGCCAGTCAACGGTCCCACACTGAAGCTTTCTTT
TRBV28,NA,13,many,TRBJ2-7,CASIGSLPYEQYF,TGTGCCAGCATAGGGAGCCTCCCCTACGAGCAGTACTTC
TRBV6-9,NA,15,many,TRBJ2-7,CASSYAQVEPYEQYF,TGTGCCAGCAGTTACGCACAGGTAGAACCCTACGAGCAGTACTTC
TRBV6-5,NA,16,many,TRBJ2-7,CASSSNRDTYSYEQYF,TGTGCCAGCAGTTCCAACCGGGACACCTACTCCTACGAGCAGTACTTC
TRBV12-3/TRBV12-4,NA,11,NA,TRBJ2-1,CASSLAGVGLF,TGTGCCAGCAGTTTAGCGGGAGTGGGGTTATTC
TRBV5-1,TRBD1,15,many,TRBJ1-4,CASSFGTESNEKLFF,TGCGCCAGCAGCTTCGGGACAGAGTCTAATGAAAAACTGTTTTTT
TRBV6-1,NA,11,many,TRBJ1-1,CATDPGTEAFF,TGTGCCACCGACCCGGGCACTGAAGCTTTCTTT
TRBV30,NA,18,many,TRBJ1-2,CAWSVHLPPPGGNYGYTF,TGTGCCTGGAGTGTACACTTACCTCCCCCCGGAGGGAACTATGGCTACACCTTC
TRBV20-1,NA,14,many,TRBJ1-6,CSARSEAEVSPLHF,TGCAGTGCTAGATCCGAGGCAGAGGTCTCACCCCTCCACTTT
TRBV7-2,TRBD2,23,many,TRBJ2-3,CASSHLRGPGLAGANRGTDTQYF,TGTGCCAGCAGCCACTTAAGGGGGCCGGGACTAGCGGGTGCCAATCGCGGCACAGATACGCAGTATTTT
TRBV11-2,TRBD2,14,NA,TRBJ2-3,CASSFGAGVDTQYF,TGTGCCAGCAGCTTTGGAGCGGGGGTAGATACGCAGTATTTT
TRBV18,NA,16,few,TRBJ2-6,CASSPLNPSGANVLTF,TGTGCCAGCTCACCACTTAACCCCTCTGGGGCCAACGTCCTGACTTTC
TRBV13,TRBD1,16,few,TRBJ2-2,CASSIHDRVNTGELFF,TGTGCCAGCAGCATTCACGACAGGGTGAACACCGGGGAGCTGTTTTTT
TRBV19,NA,14,few,TRBJ1-1,CASRTPGLNTEAFF,TGTGCCAGTAGAACCCCAGGGTTGAACACTGAAGCTTTCTTT
TRBV24-1,NA,13,few,TRBJ2-1,CATSDTDYNEQFF,TGTGCCACCAGTGACACGGACTACAATGAGCAGTTCTTC
TRBV6-1,NA,14,NA,TRBJ1-1,CASRPQGYNTEAFF,TGTGCCAGCAGACCCCAGGGGTATAACACTGAAGCTTTCTTT
TRBV4-2,NA,15,NA,TRBJ2-1,CASSQEAGFINEQFF,TGTGCCAGCAGCCAAGAGGCGGGATTTATCAATGAGCAGTTCTTC
TRBV5-1,TRBD2,15,many,TRBJ2-7,CASSVSLAASYEQYF,TGCGCCAGCAGCGTCTCACTAGCGGCCTCCTACGAGCAGTACTTC
TRBV10-1,TRBD1,17,many,TRBJ2-6,CASSPGQGSSGANVLTF,TGCGCCAGCAGTCCCGGACAGGGGAGCTCTGGGGCCAACGTCCTGACTTTC
TRBV28,NA,12,NA,TRBJ1-2,CASRAGGRGYTF,TGTGCCAGCAGAGCCGGGGGGAGAGGCTACACCTTC
TRBV5-6,NA,14,NA,TRBJ1-2,CASFMGGSYPGYTF,TGTGCCAGCTTTATGGGGGGCTCGTACCCTGGCTACACCTTC
TRBV12-3/TRBV12-4,TRBD1,16,many,TRBJ1-2,CASSPRDSRSHYGYTF,TGTGCCAGCAGTCCCAGGGACAGCCGGAGTCACTATGGCTACACCTTC
TRBV12-3/TRBV12-4,TRBD1,16,many,TRBJ2-7,CASSETGTGAAYEQYF,TGTGCCAGCAGCGAAACCGGGACAGGGGCCGCCTACGAGCAGTACTTC
TRBV6-1,NA,11,many,TRBJ2-5,CASNMGETQYF,TGTGCCAGCAATATGGGAGAGACCCAGTACTTC
TRBV5-1,TRBD2,14,NA,TRBJ2-7,CASSSPSGTAEQYF,TGCGCCAGCAGCTCCCCTAGCGGGACGGCCGAGCAGTACTTC
TRBV20-1,NA,16,many,TRBJ2-7,CSARDSVLPERYEQYF,TGCAGTGCTAGAGATAGTGTACTGCCTGAAAGATACGAGCAGTACTTC
TRBV12-5,NA,12,NA,TRBJ2-1,CASGLSYNEQFF,TGTGCTAGTGGTTTGAGTTACAATGAGCAGTTCTTC
TRBV5-1,TRBD1,14,many,TRBJ2-1,CASSLGTGTGEQFF,TGCGCCAGCAGCTTGGGGACAGGGACCGGTGAGCAGTTCTTC
TRBV5-1,TRBD2,15,many,TRBJ2-5,CASRWEGLYQETQYF,TGCGCCAGCAGGTGGGAGGGCCTGTACCAAGAGACCCAGTACTTC
TRBV27,TRBD2,14,many,TRBJ2-1,CASSSGGPRNEQFF,TGTGCCAGCAGTTCGGGAGGGCCTCGAAATGAGCAGTTCTTC
TRBV2,NA,14,few,TRBJ2-7,CASTPSLGSYEQYF,TGTGCCAGCACCCCCTCCCTAGGCTCCTACGAGCAGTACTTC
TRBV3-1,TRBD1,13,NA,TRBJ2-1,CASSEGTGNGRFF,TGTGCCAGCAGCGAAGGGACAGGCAATGGGCGGTTCTTC